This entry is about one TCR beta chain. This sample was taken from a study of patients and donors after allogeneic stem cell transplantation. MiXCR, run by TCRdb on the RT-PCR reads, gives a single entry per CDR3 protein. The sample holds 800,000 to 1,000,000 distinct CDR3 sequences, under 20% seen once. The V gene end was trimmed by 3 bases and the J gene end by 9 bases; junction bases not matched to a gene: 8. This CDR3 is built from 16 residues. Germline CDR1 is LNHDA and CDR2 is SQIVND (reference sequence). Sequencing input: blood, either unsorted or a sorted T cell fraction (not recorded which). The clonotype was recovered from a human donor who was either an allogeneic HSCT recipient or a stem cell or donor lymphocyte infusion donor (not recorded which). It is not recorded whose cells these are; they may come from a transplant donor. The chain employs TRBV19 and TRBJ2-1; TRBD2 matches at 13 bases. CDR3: CASSMGLAGLPPEQFF. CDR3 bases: TGTGCCAGTAGTATGGGACTAGCGGGACTACCGCCTGAGCAGTTCTTC.